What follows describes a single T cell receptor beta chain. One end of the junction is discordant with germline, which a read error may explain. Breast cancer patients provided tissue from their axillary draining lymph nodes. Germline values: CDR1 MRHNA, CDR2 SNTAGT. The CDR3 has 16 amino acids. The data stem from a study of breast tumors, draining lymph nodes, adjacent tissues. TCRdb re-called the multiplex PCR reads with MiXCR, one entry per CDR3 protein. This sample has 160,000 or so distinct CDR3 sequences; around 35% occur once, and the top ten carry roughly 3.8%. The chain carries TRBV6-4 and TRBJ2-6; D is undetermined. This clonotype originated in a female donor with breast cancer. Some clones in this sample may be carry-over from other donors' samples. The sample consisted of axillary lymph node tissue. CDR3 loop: CASSDPAFSGANVLTF. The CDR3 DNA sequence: TGCGCCAGCAGTGACCCTGCATTCTCTGGGGCCAACGTCCTGACTTTC.